One sample yielded the 26 T cell receptor beta chains listed below, sequenced in a study of blood T cell repertoires in COVID-19. Generated by immunoSEQ multiplex PCR, the TCRdb table keeps only in-frame clones and is missing some. The sample includes about half a million clones, 70% to 90% of them seen just once. Material for sequencing was peripheral blood. The receptors were sampled from a human donor in a cohort sampled during active COVID-19.

The J gene is TRBJ1-1, the V gene TRBV30; 8 positions match TRBD1. The germline CDR1 and CDR2 sequences are GTSNPN and SVGIG (reference sequence). J lost 7 bases, V lost 3 bases, and 4 bases had no gene match. The CDR3 extends over 12 amino acids. CDR3 bases: TGTGCCTGGAGCTACGGGACAGGTGAAGCTTTCTTT. This gives the protein CAWSYGTGEAFF.

This clone has just one count. V gene TRBV6-5 combines with J gene TRBJ2-1; 10 nucleotides agree with TRBD2. Germline V gives CDR1 MNHEY, CDR2 SVGAGI. V shed 7 bases and J 5 bases; nucleotides not matched to a gene: 8. The CDR3 consists of 15 residues. In nucleotides, the CDR3 is TGTGCCAGCACAAAAGGACTAGCGGTTAACAATGAGCAGTTCTTC. Translation gives CASTKGLAVNNEQFF.

The chain couples TRBV7-2 to TRBJ1-2; the D is unclear. CDR1 is SGHTA and CDR2 is FQGNSA in the germline V gene. The CDR3 is 15 residues long. Trimming took off 2 bases at V and 8 bases at J, with 18 bases between the two ends. Written as DNA, the CDR3 is TGTGCCAGCAGCTTAACACAAGGGAGCCTGGGGGGCTACACCTTC. Translating it yields CASSLTQGSLGGYTF.

The chain is built from TRBV27 and TRBJ2-7; TRBD2 matches at 7 bases. Per the germline V gene, CDR1 is MNHEY and CDR2 is SMNVEV (reference sequence). The CDR3 contains 13 residues. V gave up 5 bases and J gave up 4 bases; unmatched junction bases: 5. The CDR3 DNA follows: TGTGCCAGCAGTCGCCTAGCGGAATACGAGCAGTACTTC. Amino acids: CASSRLAEYEQYF.

This chain links TRBV27 with TRBJ2-4; 10 nucleotides agree with TRBD2. This CDR3 is 15 amino acids long. V lost 6 bases, J lost 5 bases, and 7 bases stayed unmatched. Germline assignment: CDR1 MNHEY and CDR2 SMNVEV (reference sequence). CDR3 loop: CASREAGGPENIQYF. The CDR3 bases are TGTGCCAGCAGAGAAGCGGGAGGGCCAGAAAACATTCAGTACTTC.

This clone was counted a few times. CDR3 sequence: CASSLRPGFTEAFF. The CDR3 DNA reads as TGTGCCAGCAGCTTACGTCCGGGATTCACTGAAGCTTTCTTT. The chain is built from TRBV7-3 and TRBJ1-1, with D unclear. Trimming took 2 bases from V and 4 from J, leaving 11 bases between them. This CDR3 is built from 14 residues. Germline V gives CDR1 SGHTA, CDR2 FQGTGA.

This chain connects TRBV24-1 to TRBJ2-1; D not resolved. The germline gives CDR1 KGHDR, CDR2 SFDVKD. CDR3 length: 13 amino acids. The germline V and J ends were trimmed by 2 bases and 7 bases, with 8 bases remaining between them. The CDR3 DNA reads TGTGCCACCAGTGATTGGCAGACTAATGAGCAGTTCTTC. Translated, it gives CATSDWQTNEQFF.

This clone was seen a few times. The V and J genes are TRBV7-2 and TRBJ2-1; 14 nucleotides align to TRBD2. This CDR3 region has 17 residues. The germline CDR1 and CDR2 sequences are SGHTA and FQGNSA. V lost 5 bases and J lost 4; bases outside the gene matches: 7. The CDR3 DNA reads as TGTGCCAGCAGCCAGACTAGCGGGGGGGGATCTTACAATGAGCAGTTCTTC. Encoded protein: CASSQTSGGGSYNEQFF.

The rearrangement links TRBV20-1 to TRBJ1-2; D remains ambiguous. Germline CDR1 reads DFQATT; CDR2 reads SNEGSKA (reference sequence). There are 13 residues in the CDR3. Trimming took 3 bases from V and 3 from J, leaving 11 bases between them. CDR3 DNA sequence: TGCAGTGCTAGTAACGGGAAGGACTATGGCTACACCTTC. This encodes CSASNGKDYGYTF.

This clone occurred a few times. V and J are TRBV19 and TRBJ1-3; D remains unclear. Per germline, CDR1 LNHDA and CDR2 SQIVND (reference sequence). Trimming shortened V by 4 bases and J by 1 base, and 11 bases separated the two germline ends. This CDR3 is built from 15 residues. The CDR3 DNA sequence: TGTGCCAGTAGTAATCAAGGGAGTTCTGGAAACACCATATATTTT. Its translation: CASSNQGSSGNTIYF.

The sample holds one count of this clone. The chain uses TRBV7-6 and TRBJ1-1; 9 positions agree with TRBD1. Germline CDR1 is SGHVS and CDR2 is FNYEAQ. The J segment lost 1 base and the V segment lost 5 bases, leaving 8 bases of the junction unmatched. This CDR3 is built from 16 residues. In DNA form, the CDR3 reads TGTGCCAGCAGCCCAAGACAGGGGGAAGGGAACACTGAAGCTTTCTTT. Amino acid sequence: CASSPRQGEGNTEAFF. The full variable domain, rest sourced from reference TRBV7-6 and TRBJ1-1, is GAGVSQSPRYKVTKRGQDVALRCDPISGHVSLYWYRQALGQGPEFLTYFNYEAQQDKSGLPNDRFSAERPEGSISTLTIQRTEQRDSAMYRCASSPRQGEGNTEAFFGQGTRLTVV.

The rearrangement uses TRBV5-6 and TRBJ2-7; 7 nucleotides match TRBD1. Germline V gives CDR1 SGHDT, CDR2 YYEEEE. The CDR3 is 14 amino acids. V lost 4 bases, J lost 3 bases, and 7 bases stayed unmatched. DNA for the CDR3: TGTGCCAGCAGCGAGGGACAGACCGACTACGAGCAGTACTTC. Encoded protein: CASSEGQTDYEQYF.

The chain combines TRBV27 with TRBJ1-2, with D possibly being TRBD1 (5 bases). The CDR3 covers 13 residues. Trimming removed 5 bases from V and 8 bases from J, with 15 bases in between. The germline gives CDR1 MNHEY, CDR2 SMNVEV (reference sequence). The CDR3 region is CASSRRDGKGYTF. CDR3 nucleotide sequence: TGTGCCAGCAGTCGCAGGGATGGGAAAGGCTACACCTTC.

The chain has TRBV5-6 and TRBJ2-5, with D unclear. V was trimmed by 1 base and J by 1 base, leaving 8 bases between them. Per the germline V gene, CDR1 is SGHDT and CDR2 is YYEEEE. The CDR3 has 14 amino acids. The CDR3 coding sequence is TGTGCCAGCAGCTTGACTGGAGCCCAAGAGACCCAGTACTTC. Protein: CASSLTGAQETQYF.

The chain employs TRBV4-3 and TRBJ2-5; a possible D gene is TRBD2 (6 bases). The CDR3 consists of 16 residues. V lost 2 bases, J lost 0 bases, and 13 bases lay in between. CDR1 and CDR2 from the germline V gene are LGHNA and YSLEER. The CDR3 region is CASSQPGVLDQETQYF. The CDR3 DNA reads TGCGCCAGCAGCCAACCGGGGGTCCTAGACCAAGAGACCCAGTACTTC.

This clone was observed a single time. The chain uses TRBV12-3 or TRBV12-4 and TRBJ1-1; D call uncertain. Trimming cost V 3 bases and J 0 bases, with 2 bases left between them. The CDR3 is 12 amino acids. The CDR3 nucleotides read TGTGCCAGCAGTTTCATGAACACTGAAGCTTTCTTT. Translation: CASSFMNTEAFF.

The chain links TRBV5-1 to TRBJ2-1; 8 bases agree with TRBD2. Trimming at V came to 0 bases and at J to 9 bases, leaving 14 bases not matched to a gene. Germline V gene sequence: CDR1 SGHRS, CDR2 YFSETQ. This CDR3 is built from 17 residues. CDR3 protein: CASSLADVSGGPREQFF. The DNA of the CDR3 is TGCGCCAGCAGCTTGGCCGACGTTTCGGGAGGGCCTCGTGAGCAGTTCTTC.

The rearrangement joins TRBV9 to TRBJ1-1, with D perhaps TRBD1 (6 bases). The CDR3 covers 19 residues. V lost 3 bases and J 3 bases, leaving 27 bases between the germline ends. CDR1 SGDLS and CDR2 YYNGEE come from the germline V gene. The CDR3 coding sequence is TGTGCCAGCAGCGAGAGCGGCCTAACAGGGAGACTTCGGGACACTGAAGCTTTCTTT. Protein: CASSESGLTGRLRDTEAFF. Supplemented by reference TRBV9 and TRBJ1-1, the full variable domain reads DSGVTQTPKHLITATGQRVTLRCSPRSGDLSVYWYQQSLDQGLQFLIQYYNGEERAKGNILERFSAQQFPDLHSELNLSSLELGDSALYFCASSESGLTGRLRDTEAFFGQGTRLTVV.

The J gene is TRBJ2-7, the V gene TRBV6-5, with 8 positions matching TRBD1. Germline V gene data show CDR1 as MNHEY and CDR2 as SVGAGI. Trimming took 6 bases from V and 5 from J; bases not matched to a gene: 6. The CDR3 totals 13 residues. DNA for the CDR3: TGTGCCAGCAGACCGGACAGGGCCCACGAGCAGTACTTC. Its protein product is CASRPDRAHEQYF.

The rearrangement joins TRBV6-1 to TRBJ1-4, with TRBD1 as a possible D gene (5 bases). The CDR3 has 13 amino acids. Germline CDR1 and CDR2: MNHNS and SASEGT. V lost 0 bases and J 11 bases, leaving 10 bases between the germline ends. CDR3 sequence: CASSEAAGWKLFF. CDR3 bases: TGTGCCAGCAGTGAAGCGGCAGGGTGGAAACTGTTTTTT.

The CDR3, as DNA: TGTGCCGGGTCCGACAGGCGGGCTAACTATGGCTACACCTTC. Its protein product is CAGSDRRANYGYTF. This sequence joins TRBV19 and TRBJ1-2; the D gene is possibly TRBD1 (6 bases). The CDR3 is 14 amino acids. Per germline, CDR1 LNHDA and CDR2 SQIVND (reference sequence). Trimming pared 11 bases from V and 0 bases from J, leaving 16 bases between.

The chain recombines TRBV5-4 with TRBJ2-5; TRBD1 matches 11 bases. The trim removed 4 bases at V and 14 bases at J, leaving 16 bases unmatched. Germline V gene lookup returns CDR1 SGHNT and CDR2 YYREEE (reference sequence). The CDR3 is 15 residues long. CDR3 bases: TGTGCCAGCAGCCGAGCCCGGGACAGGGGGGGGAACCTTTACTTC. This gives the protein CASSRARDRGGNLYF.

The rearrangement uses TRBV7-2 and TRBJ1-2; a possible D gene is TRBD1 (6 bases). The CDR3 totals 14 residues. Germline lookup yields CDR1 SGHTA and CDR2 FQGNSA. V lost 3 bases and J lost 5, with 13 bases in between. In DNA, the CDR3 is TGTGCCAGCAGCTTCAGGGGCAGAGGGTATGGCTACACCTTC. It is translated as CASSFRGRGYGYTF.

The rearrangement joins TRBV24-1 to TRBJ2-7, with 11 bases aligning to TRBD2. Germline V lookup: CDR1 KGHDR, CDR2 SFDVKD. CDR3 size: 16 residues. The ends lost 9 bases at V and 6 bases at J; junction bases unmatched: 15. In DNA, the CDR3 is TGTGCCACCTCAGATGATGAACTAGCGGGAGATAGCGAGCAGTACTTC. Translated, it gives CATSDDELAGDSEQYF.

The V and J genes are TRBV6-1 and TRBJ1-2, with D unresolved. Germline CDR1 is MNHNS and CDR2 is SASEGT. This CDR3 is 17 amino acids long. V dropped 3 bases and J dropped 0 bases, with 17 bases sitting between them. The CDR3 protein is CASSDLISGRANYGYTF. The CDR3 DNA follows: TGTGCCAGCAGTGACCTCATTAGCGGAAGGGCTAACTATGGCTACACCTTC.

The chain joins TRBV19 to TRBJ1-1; D perhaps matches TRBD1 (5 bases). CDR1 is LNHDA and CDR2 is SQIVND in the germline V gene (reference sequence). Between the trimmed V and J ends, which lost 6 bases and 6 bases, there was a span of 14 bases. The CDR3 is 13 residues long. The CDR3 DNA sequence: TGTGCCAGTAGGATTGACAGTCTCCCTGAAGCTTTCTTT. This translates into CASRIDSLPEAFF. Supplemented by reference TRBV19 and TRBJ1-1, the full variable domain reads DGGITQSPKYLFRKEGQNVTLSCEQNLNHDAMYWYRQDPGQGLRLIYYSQIVNDFQKGDIAEGYSVSREKKESFPLTVTSAQKNPTAFYLCASRIDSLPEAFFGQGTRLTVV.